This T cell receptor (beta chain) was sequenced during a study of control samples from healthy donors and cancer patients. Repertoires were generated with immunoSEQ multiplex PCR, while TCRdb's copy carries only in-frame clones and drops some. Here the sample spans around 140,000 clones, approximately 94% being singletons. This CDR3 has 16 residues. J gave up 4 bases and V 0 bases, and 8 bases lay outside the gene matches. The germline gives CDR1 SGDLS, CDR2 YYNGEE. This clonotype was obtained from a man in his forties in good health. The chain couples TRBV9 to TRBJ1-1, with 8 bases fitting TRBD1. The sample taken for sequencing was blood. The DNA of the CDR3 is TGTGCCAGCAGCGTAGCTGGGGCAGGGGGCTTCACTGAAGCTTTCTTT. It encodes CASSVAGAGGFTEAFF.